Below, 26 T cell receptor beta chains from the same sample are listed, as sequenced in a study of blood T cell repertoires in COVID-19. Here immunoSEQ multiplex PCR was the method, and the copy in TCRdb shows in-frame clones only, minus some. The data contain 50,000 to 75,000 clones, 91% of them singletons. Sequencing input: peripheral blood. The receptors here all came from a human donor in a cohort sampled during active COVID-19.

The rearrangement links TRBV4-2 to TRBJ2-7; D remains ambiguous. Per the germline V gene, CDR1 is LGHNA and CDR2 is YNFKEQ. V was cut by 0 bases and J by 4 bases, with 7 bases left in between. The CDR3 has 13 amino acids. The CDR3 region has the DNA TGTGCCAGCAGCCAAGATATCGGGTACGAGCAGTACTTC. Protein: CASSQDIGYEQYF.

V usage is TRBV6-5 and J usage is TRBJ1-2; perhaps TRBD1 as D (5 bases). The CDR3 length is 16 residues. V was clipped by 4 bases and J by 6 bases, with 21 bases between them. Germline V gene sequence: CDR1 MNHEY, CDR2 SVGAGI. This CDR3 is CASSWIRVAPTDGYTF. The CDR3 DNA follows: TGTGCCAGCAGTTGGATCAGGGTTGCACCTACCGATGGCTACACCTTC.

The V and J genes are TRBV7-3 and TRBJ2-7; possibly TRBD2 for D (5 bases). V was pared by 2 bases and J by 0 bases, with 11 bases between. Germline loops: CDR1 SGHTA, CDR2 FQGTGA. The CDR3 length is 15 residues. For the CDR3, the DNA is TGTGCCAGCAGCTTATTACCAGGAGGCTCCTACGAGCAGTACTTC. Translating it yields CASSLLPGGSYEQYF.

This chain's CDR3 is CASHRGSNQPQHF. DNA of the CDR3: TGTGCCAGCCACAGGGGAAGCAATCAGCCCCAGCATTTT. The chain employs TRBV3-1 (or the pseudogene TRBV3-2) and TRBJ1-5, with TRBD1 matching 7 bases. CDR1 LGHDT and CDR2 YNNKEL come from the germline V gene (reference sequence). After removal of 8 bases from V and 1 base from J, the junction contained 2 bases not matched to a gene. This CDR3 has 13 residues.

Only one count was recorded for this clone. The chain employs TRBV28 and TRBJ2-6, with D perhaps matching TRBD2 (5 bases). Trimming pared 6 bases from V and 4 bases from J, leaving 13 bases between. Germline CDR1 reads MDHEN; CDR2 reads SYDVKM. This CDR3 has 15 residues. CDR3 nucleotide sequence: TGTGCCAGCAGCCTCGGGGTTTGGGGGGCCAACGTCCTGACTTTC. Its translation is CASSLGVWGANVLTF.

This clone was seen a single time. This chain connects TRBV6-4 to TRBJ2-7; a weak D match, TRBD1 (6 bases). V was cut by 6 bases and J by 6 bases, with 12 bases left in between. CDR3 size: 12 residues. CDR1 and CDR2 from the germline V gene are MRHNA and SNTAGT. Here the CDR3 reads CASRHRELEQYF. Written as DNA, the CDR3 is TGTGCCAGCAGGCACAGGGAACTCGAGCAGTACTTC.

V is TRBV5-1 and J is TRBJ1-1; 7 bases agree with TRBD1. The CDR3 is 14 residues long. Germline loops: CDR1 SGHRS, CDR2 YFSETQ. V gave up 1 base and J gave up 6 bases; unmatched junction bases: 6. Here the CDR3 reads CASSLTGTEAEAFF. The CDR3 DNA follows: TGCGCCAGCAGCTTGACCGGGACAGAGGCTGAAGCTTTCTTT.

J is TRBJ1-5 and V is TRBV15; no definite D call. The CDR3 spans 12 residues. Looked up from germline, CDR1 is LNHNV and CDR2 is YYDKDF (reference sequence). Trimming stripped 1 base from V and 6 bases from J, with 4 bases between. As DNA, the CDR3 is TGTGCCACCAGCAGAGGGGCTCAGCCCCAGCATTTT. It translates to CATSRGAQPQHF.

This chain joins TRBV18 and TRBJ2-7; 11 nucleotides line up with TRBD2. The V and J ends lost 6 bases and 3 bases, in that order; junction bases with no gene match: 7. From germline, CDR1 is KGHSH and CDR2 LQKENI. The CDR3 loop spans 15 amino acids. This CDR3 reads CASSTRGTSGYEQYF. CDR3 nucleotides: TGTGCCAGCTCGACCAGGGGGACTAGCGGCTACGAGCAGTACTTC.

The genes are TRBV10-3 and TRBJ2-7; 9 bases are a match to TRBD1. In germline, CDR1 is ENHRY, CDR2 SYGVKD. This CDR3 is 15 amino acids long. J lost 5 bases, V lost 0 bases, and 5 bases had no gene match. In DNA form, the CDR3 reads TGTGCCATCAGTGAGTCAACAGGGGGCAGGAACGAGCAGTACTTC. Its protein product is CAISESTGGRNEQYF.

The J gene is TRBJ2-5, the V gene TRBV7-9; no clear D gene. CDR3 length: 11 amino acids. V gave up 5 bases and J gave up 4 bases, with 5 bases separating them. Per germline, CDR1 SEHNR and CDR2 FQNEAQ (reference sequence). The CDR3: CASSVVETQYF. Here the CDR3 DNA reads TGTGCCAGCAGCGTCGTAGAGACCCAGTACTTC.

This clone has a single count. The V and J genes are TRBV7-8 and TRBJ2-5; D is unresolved. Germline CDR1 reads SGHVS; CDR2 reads FQNEAQ. Trimming removed 5 bases at V and 6 bases at J, with 10 bases between. CDR3 length: 12 residues. The CDR3 coding sequence is TGTGCCAGCAGCCCAATGGAGCAGACCCAGTACTTC. This gives the protein CASSPMEQTQYF.

V usage is TRBV21-1 and J usage is TRBJ1-3. TRBV21-1 is a pseudogene locus. The CDR3 totals 15 residues. This CDR3 reads CASSTPCDSGNTIYF. CDR3 DNA: TGTGCCAGCAGCACCCCATGCGACTCTGGAAACACCATATATTTT.

The V and J genes are TRBV19 and TRBJ2-7; TRBD1 aligns across 9 bases. The CDR3 is made up of 15 amino acids. The germline gives CDR1 LNHDA, CDR2 SQIVND (reference sequence). V trimming: 5 bases; J trimming: 3 bases; junction bases outside the gene matches: 8. CDR3 loop: CASSVTGTGSYEQYF. CDR3 sequence (DNA): TGTGCCAGTAGTGTCACCGGGACAGGGAGCTACGAGCAGTACTTC.

The chain is built from TRBV6-2 or TRBV6-3 and TRBJ2-3, with TRBD2 matching over 9 bases. CDR3 size: 16 residues. Per germline, CDR1 MNHEY and CDR2 SVGEGT. With 1 base clipped from V and 2 bases from J, the junction kept 4 bases outside the gene matches. CDR3 sequence: CASSYLAGGPTDTQYF. For the CDR3, the DNA is TGTGCCAGCAGTTACTTGGCGGGGGGGCCCACAGATACGCAGTATTTT.

V is TRBV7-6 and J is TRBJ1-2, with a tentative D call TRBD1 (6 bases). The CDR3 is made up of 13 amino acids. Deletions cut 6 bases from V and 8 bases from J, with 16 bases between. From germline, CDR1 is SGHVS and CDR2 FNYEAQ. The CDR3 DNA reads as TGTGCCAGCAGAGGAACAGGGTCTGGAGGCTACACCTTC. Its protein is CASRGTGSGGYTF.

The V and J genes are TRBV20-1 and TRBJ2-2; possible D gene TRBD1, 5 bases. The CDR3 runs 14 residues. Germline assignment: CDR1 DFQATT and CDR2 SNEGSKA (reference sequence). V gave up 3 bases and J gave up 6 bases, with 14 bases separating them. The CDR3 region is CSASSSIGAGELFF. The CDR3 nucleotides are TGCAGTGCTAGTTCTTCGATAGGGGCCGGGGAGCTGTTTTTT.

This clone appeared a few times. The chain links TRBV5-1 to TRBJ2-3; D perhaps matches TRBD2 (6 bases). Looked up from germline, CDR1 is SGHRS and CDR2 is YFSETQ. The CDR3 loop spans 14 amino acids. Trimming pared 7 bases from V and 4 bases from J, leaving 16 bases between. The CDR3 here is CASHRESKADTQYF. The CDR3 DNA sequence: TGCGCCAGCCACCGGGAGTCCAAGGCAGATACGCAGTATTTT.

In this sample, this clone turned up once. The chain is built from TRBV3-1 (or the pseudogene TRBV3-2) and TRBJ1-2, with D uncertain. The CDR3 has 13 amino acids. Germline-derived CDR1 and CDR2 are LGHDT and YNNKEL (reference sequence). Trimming cost V 4 bases and J 4 bases, with 10 bases left between them. The CDR3 spells CASSPEGSYGYTF. Here the CDR3 DNA reads TGTGCCAGCAGCCCCGAGGGTTCCTATGGCTACACCTTC.

This clone was observed a single time. Here the CDR3 DNA reads TGTGCCAGCAGTTTATCACAGACAGGGGGCCTCAATGAGCAGTTCTTC. Translating gives CASSLSQTGGLNEQFF. J is TRBJ2-1 and V is TRBV27, with TRBD1 identical over 10 bases. The V gene end was trimmed by 0 bases and the J gene end by 6 bases; junction bases not matched to a gene: 5. There are 16 residues in the CDR3. The germline V gene encodes CDR1 MNHEY and CDR2 SMNVEV (reference sequence).

This chain uses TRBV7-2 with TRBJ2-2; tentative D call: TRBD2 (5 bases). Deletions cut 3 bases from V and 4 bases from J, with 6 bases between. CDR1 and CDR2 from the germline V gene are SGHTA and FQGNSA. The CDR3 is 13 amino acids. The DNA for the CDR3 is TGTGCCAGCAGCTTCACTAGCACCGGGGAGCTGTTTTTT. It encodes CASSFTSTGELFF.

This clone came up once. The chain couples TRBV7-2 to TRBJ2-3; D gene uncertain. Germline values: CDR1 SGHTA, CDR2 FQGNSA. Trimming stripped 2 bases from V and 6 bases from J, with 9 bases between. CDR3 size: 13 residues. CDR3 nucleotide sequence: TGTGCCAGCAGCTTAAGATTCGGGGATACGCAGTATTTT. Translating it yields CASSLRFGDTQYF.

The CDR3 region has the DNA TGTGCCAGCAGCCCGCAGCGGGGGGGCACAGATACGCAGTATTTT. Its translation: CASSPQRGGTDTQYF. The chain joins TRBV7-2 to TRBJ2-3, with 9 bases identical to TRBD2. Germline CDR1 SGHTA, CDR2 FQGNSA. J gave up 1 base and V 5 bases, and 4 bases lay outside the gene matches. The CDR3 sequence is 15 residues long.

This chain links TRBV6-2 or TRBV6-3 with TRBJ2-7; weak D call: TRBD2 (5 bases). This CDR3 region has 12 residues. V lost 6 bases and J 7 bases, leaving 13 bases between the germline ends. Germline V lookup: CDR1 MNHEY, CDR2 SVGEGT. The CDR3 region is CASSPPGLEQYF. DNA for the CDR3: TGTGCCAGCAGCCCGCCGGGGTTAGAGCAGTACTTC.

The V call is TRBV2, the J call TRBJ1-1; a weak D match, TRBD1 (5 bases). Trimming removed 6 bases at V and 1 base at J, with 15 bases between. Germline V gene data show CDR1 as SNHLY and CDR2 as FYNNEI. This CDR3 has 15 amino acids. CDR3 nucleotides: TGTGCCAGCAGGGACCAGGGAATAGGGAACACTGAAGCTTTCTTT. This codes for CASRDQGIGNTEAFF. Looking up the rest from reference TRBV2 and TRBJ1-1 gives the full variable domain: EPEVTQTPSHQVTQMGQEVILRCVPISNHLYFYWYRQILGQKVEFLVSFYNNEISEKSEIFDDQFSVERPDGSNFTLKIRSTKLEDSAMYFCASRDQGIGNTEAFFGQGTRLTVV.

V usage is TRBV7-8 and J usage is TRBJ1-1; 7 positions match TRBD1. This CDR3 spans 15 amino acids. Germline trimming cut 1 base from V and 4 bases from J; bases unmatched to any gene: 6. From germline, CDR1 is SGHVS and CDR2 FQNEAQ. The CDR3 bases are TGTGCCAGCAGCTTAGTGGGCGCAGGGGGCACTGAAGCTTTCTTT. Encoded protein: CASSLVGAGGTEAFF.